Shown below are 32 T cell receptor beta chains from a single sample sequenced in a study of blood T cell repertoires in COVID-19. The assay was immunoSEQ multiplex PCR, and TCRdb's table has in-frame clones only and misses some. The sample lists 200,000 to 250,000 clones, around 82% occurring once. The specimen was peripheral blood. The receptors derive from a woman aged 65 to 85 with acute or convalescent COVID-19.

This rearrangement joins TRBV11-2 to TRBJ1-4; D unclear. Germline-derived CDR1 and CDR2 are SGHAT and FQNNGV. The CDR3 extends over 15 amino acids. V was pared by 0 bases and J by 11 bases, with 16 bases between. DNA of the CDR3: TGTGCCAGCAGCTTAGATGAGATAGAGTCCCGGAAACTGTTTTTT. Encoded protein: CASSLDEIESRKLFF.

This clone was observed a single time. The CDR3 loop is CATGQGMNTEAFF. DNA of the CDR3: TGTGCCACCGGACAGGGGATGAACACTGAAGCTTTCTTT. This chain links TRBV2 with TRBJ1-1, with 9 bases that match TRBD1. CDR1 is SNHLY, CDR2 FYNNEI, per germline. V trimming: 10 bases; J trimming: 0 bases; junction bases outside the gene matches: 3. The CDR3 spans 13 residues.

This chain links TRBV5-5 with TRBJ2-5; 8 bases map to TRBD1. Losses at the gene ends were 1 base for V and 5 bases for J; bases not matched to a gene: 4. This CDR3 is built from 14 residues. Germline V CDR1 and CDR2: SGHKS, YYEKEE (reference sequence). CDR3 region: CASSLIWTGETQYF. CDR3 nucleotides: TGTGCCAGCAGCTTGATTTGGACAGGGGAGACCCAGTACTTC.

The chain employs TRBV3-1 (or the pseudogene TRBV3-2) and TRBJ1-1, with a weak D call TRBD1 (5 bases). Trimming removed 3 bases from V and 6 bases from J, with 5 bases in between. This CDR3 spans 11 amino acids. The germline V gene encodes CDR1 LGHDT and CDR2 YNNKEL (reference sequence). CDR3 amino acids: CASSQGPEAFF. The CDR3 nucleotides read TGTGCCAGCAGCCAGGGGCCTGAAGCTTTCTTT.

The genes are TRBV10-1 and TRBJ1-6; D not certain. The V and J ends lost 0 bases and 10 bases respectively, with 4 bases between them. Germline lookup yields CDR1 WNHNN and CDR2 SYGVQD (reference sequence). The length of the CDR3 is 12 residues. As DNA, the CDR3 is TGCGCCAGCAGTGAGTCCGGGTCACCCCTCCACTTT. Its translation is CASSESGSPLHF.

The CDR3 reads CASSPTRTPAAADTQYF. The CDR3 DNA reads as TGTGCCAGCAGCCCAACGAGGACTCCCGCGGCCGCAGATACGCAGTATTTT. The rearrangement uses TRBV9 and TRBJ2-3; a weak D match, TRBD2 (5 bases). CDR1 is SGDLS and CDR2 is YYNGEE in the germline V gene. Trimming took off 4 bases at V and 4 bases at J, with 22 bases between the two ends. This CDR3 is built from 17 residues.

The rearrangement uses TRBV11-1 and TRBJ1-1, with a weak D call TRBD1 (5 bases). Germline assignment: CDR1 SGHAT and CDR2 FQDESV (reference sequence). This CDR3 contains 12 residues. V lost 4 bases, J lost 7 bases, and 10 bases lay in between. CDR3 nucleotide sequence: TGTGCCAGCAGCTCAGACAGCAATGAAGCTTTCTTT. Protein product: CASSSDSNEAFF.

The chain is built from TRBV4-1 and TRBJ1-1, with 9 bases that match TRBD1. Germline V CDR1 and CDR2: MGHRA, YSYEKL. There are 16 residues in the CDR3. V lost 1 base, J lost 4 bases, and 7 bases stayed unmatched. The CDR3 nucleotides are TGCGCCAGCAGCCAAGCTGGGACAGGGATAGGCACTGAAGCTTTCTTT. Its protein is CASSQAGTGIGTEAFF.

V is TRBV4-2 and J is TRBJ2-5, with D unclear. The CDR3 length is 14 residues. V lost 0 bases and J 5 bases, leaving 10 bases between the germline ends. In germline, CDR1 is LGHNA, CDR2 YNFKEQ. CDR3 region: CASSQEALWETQYF. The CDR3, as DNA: TGTGCCAGCAGCCAAGAAGCCCTTTGGGAGACCCAGTACTTC.

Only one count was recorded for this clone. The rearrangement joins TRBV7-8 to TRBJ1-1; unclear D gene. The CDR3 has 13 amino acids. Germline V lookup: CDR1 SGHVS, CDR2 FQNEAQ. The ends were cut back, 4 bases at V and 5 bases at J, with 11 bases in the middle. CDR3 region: CASSSKKRTEAFF. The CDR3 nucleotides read TGTGCCAGCAGCTCTAAGAAACGGACTGAAGCTTTCTTT.

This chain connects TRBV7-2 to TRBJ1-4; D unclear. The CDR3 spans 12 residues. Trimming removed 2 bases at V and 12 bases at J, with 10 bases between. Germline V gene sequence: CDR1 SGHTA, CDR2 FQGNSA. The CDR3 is CASSLSREELFF. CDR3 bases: TGTGCCAGCAGCTTAAGCCGAGAGGAACTGTTTTTT. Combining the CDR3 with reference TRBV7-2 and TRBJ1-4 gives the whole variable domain GAGVSQSPSNKVTEKGKDVELRCDPISGHTALYWYRQSLGQGLEFLIYFQGNSAPDKSGLPSDRFSAERTGGSVSTLTIQRTQQEDSAVYLCASSLSREELFFGSGTQLSVL.

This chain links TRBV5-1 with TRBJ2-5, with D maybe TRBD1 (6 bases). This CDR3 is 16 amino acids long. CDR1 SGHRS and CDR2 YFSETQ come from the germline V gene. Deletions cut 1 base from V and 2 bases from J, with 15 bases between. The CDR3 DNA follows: TGCGCCAGCAGCTTGTTAGGGGGAGAAGGGCAAGAGACCCAGTACTTC. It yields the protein CASSLLGGEGQETQYF.

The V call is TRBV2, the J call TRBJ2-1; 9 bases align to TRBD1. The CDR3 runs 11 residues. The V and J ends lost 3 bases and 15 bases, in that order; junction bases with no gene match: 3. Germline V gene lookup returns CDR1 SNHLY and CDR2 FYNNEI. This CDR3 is CASSEGQGGFF. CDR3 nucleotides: TGTGCCAGCAGTGAGGGACAGGGAGGGTTCTTC. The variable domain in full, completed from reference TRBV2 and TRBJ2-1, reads EPEVTQTPSHQVTQMGQEVILRCVPISNHLYFYWYRQILGQKVEFLVSFYNNEISEKSEIFDDQFSVERPDGSNFTLKIRSTKLEDSAMYFCASSEGQGGFFGPGTRLTVL.

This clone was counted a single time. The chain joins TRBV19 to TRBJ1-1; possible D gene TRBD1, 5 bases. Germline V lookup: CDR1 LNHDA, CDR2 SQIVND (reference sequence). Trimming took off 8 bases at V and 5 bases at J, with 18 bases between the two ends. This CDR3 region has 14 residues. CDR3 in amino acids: CASSQAGGGTEAFF. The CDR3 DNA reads TGTGCCAGTTCCCAAGCCGGGGGGGGGACTGAAGCTTTCTTT.

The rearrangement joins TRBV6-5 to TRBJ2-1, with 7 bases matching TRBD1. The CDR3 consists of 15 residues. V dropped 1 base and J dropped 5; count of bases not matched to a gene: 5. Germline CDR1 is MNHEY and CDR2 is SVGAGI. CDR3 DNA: TGTGCCAGCAGTTACTGGTGGGACAGCCACAATGAGCAGTTCTTC. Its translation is CASSYWWDSHNEQFF.

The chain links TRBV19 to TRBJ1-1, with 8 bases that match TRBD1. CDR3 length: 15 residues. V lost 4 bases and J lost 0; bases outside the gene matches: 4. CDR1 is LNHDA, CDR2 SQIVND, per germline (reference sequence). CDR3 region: CASSNRGGMNTEAFF. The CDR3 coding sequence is TGTGCCAGTAGTAACAGGGGGGGCATGAACACTGAAGCTTTCTTT.

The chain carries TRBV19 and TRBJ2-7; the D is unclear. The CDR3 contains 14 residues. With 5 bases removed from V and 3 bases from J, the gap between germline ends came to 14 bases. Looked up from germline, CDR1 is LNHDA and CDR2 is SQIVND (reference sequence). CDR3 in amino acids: CASSPVFDIYEQYF. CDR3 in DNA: TGTGCCAGTAGTCCAGTTTTCGATATCTACGAGCAGTACTTC. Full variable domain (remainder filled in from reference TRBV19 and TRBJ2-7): DGGITQSPKYLFRKEGQNVTLSCEQNLNHDAMYWYRQDPGQGLRLIYYSQIVNDFQKGDIAEGYSVSREKKESFPLTVTSAQKNPTAFYLCASSPVFDIYEQYFGPGTRLTVT.

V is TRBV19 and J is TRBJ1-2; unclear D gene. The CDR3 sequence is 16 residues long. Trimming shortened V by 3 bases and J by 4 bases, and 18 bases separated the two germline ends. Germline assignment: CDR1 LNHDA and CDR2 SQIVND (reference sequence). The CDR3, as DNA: TGTGCCAGTAGTATCAATTGGGAGGAGAGATCCTATGGCTACACCTTC. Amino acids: CASSINWEERSYGYTF.

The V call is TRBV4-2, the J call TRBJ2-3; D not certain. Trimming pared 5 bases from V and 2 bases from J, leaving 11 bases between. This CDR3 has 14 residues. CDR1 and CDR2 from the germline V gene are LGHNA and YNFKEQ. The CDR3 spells CASSRKLPTDTQYF. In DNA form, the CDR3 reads TGTGCCAGCAGCAGAAAGCTTCCCACAGATACGCAGTATTTT.

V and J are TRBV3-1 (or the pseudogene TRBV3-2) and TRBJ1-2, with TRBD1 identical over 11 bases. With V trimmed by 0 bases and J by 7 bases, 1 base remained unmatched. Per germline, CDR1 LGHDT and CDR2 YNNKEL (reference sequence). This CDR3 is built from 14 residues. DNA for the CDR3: TGTGCCAGCAGCCAAGAGGGACAGGGGGGTGGCTACACCTTC. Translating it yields CASSQEGQGGGYTF.

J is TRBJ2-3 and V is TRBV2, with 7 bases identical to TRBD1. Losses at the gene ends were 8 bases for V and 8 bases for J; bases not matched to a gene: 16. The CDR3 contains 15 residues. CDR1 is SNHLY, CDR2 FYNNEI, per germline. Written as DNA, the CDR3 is TGTGCCAGCTCAACCACCGGGACAGTACATAGTACGCAGTATTTT. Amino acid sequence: CASSTTGTVHSTQYF.

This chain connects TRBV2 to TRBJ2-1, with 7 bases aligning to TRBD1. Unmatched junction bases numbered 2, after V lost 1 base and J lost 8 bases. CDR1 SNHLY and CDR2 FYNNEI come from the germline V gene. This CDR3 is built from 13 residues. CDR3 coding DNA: TGTGCCAGCAGTGAAGGACAGGGCGATGAGCAGTTCTTC. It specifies CASSEGQGDEQFF.

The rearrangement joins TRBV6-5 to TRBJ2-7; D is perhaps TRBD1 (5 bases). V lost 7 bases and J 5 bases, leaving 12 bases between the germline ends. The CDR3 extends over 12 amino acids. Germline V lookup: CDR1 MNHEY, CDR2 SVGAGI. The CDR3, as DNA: TGTGCCAGCAAAAATCAGGGTAACGAGCAGTACTTC. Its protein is CASKNQGNEQYF.

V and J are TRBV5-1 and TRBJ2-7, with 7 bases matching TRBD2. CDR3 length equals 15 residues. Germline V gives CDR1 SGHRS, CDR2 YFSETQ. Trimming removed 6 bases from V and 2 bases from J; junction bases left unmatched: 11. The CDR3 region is CASKGPSGLTYEQYF. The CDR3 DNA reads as TGCGCCAGCAAGGGACCATCGGGACTAACCTACGAGCAGTACTTC.

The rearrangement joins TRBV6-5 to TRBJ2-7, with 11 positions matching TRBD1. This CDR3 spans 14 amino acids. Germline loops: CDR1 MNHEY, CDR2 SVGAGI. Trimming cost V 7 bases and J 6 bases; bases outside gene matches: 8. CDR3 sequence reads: CASKPRTGGAEQYF. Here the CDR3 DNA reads TGTGCCAGCAAACCCCGGACAGGGGGCGCCGAGCAGTACTTC.

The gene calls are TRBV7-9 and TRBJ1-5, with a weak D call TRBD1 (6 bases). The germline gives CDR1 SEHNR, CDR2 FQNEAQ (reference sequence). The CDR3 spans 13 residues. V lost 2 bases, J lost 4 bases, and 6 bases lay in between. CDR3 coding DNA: TGTGCCAGCAGCTTACAGGGGAATCAGCCCCAGCATTTT. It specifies CASSLQGNQPQHF.

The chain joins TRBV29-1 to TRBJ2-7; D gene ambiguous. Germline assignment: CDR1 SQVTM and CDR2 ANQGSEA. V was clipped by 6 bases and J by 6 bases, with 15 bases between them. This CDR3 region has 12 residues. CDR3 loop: CSVTRGPGEQYF. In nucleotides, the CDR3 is TGCAGCGTGACCCGCGGCCCGGGCGAGCAGTACTTC.

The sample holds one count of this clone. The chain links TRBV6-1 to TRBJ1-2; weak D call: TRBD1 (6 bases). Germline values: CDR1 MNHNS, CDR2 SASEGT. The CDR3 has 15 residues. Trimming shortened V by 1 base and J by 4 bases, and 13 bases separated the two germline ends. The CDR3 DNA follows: TGTGCCAGCAGTGAAGGCGGGCAGGGGAGCTATGGCTACACCTTC. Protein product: CASSEGGQGSYGYTF.

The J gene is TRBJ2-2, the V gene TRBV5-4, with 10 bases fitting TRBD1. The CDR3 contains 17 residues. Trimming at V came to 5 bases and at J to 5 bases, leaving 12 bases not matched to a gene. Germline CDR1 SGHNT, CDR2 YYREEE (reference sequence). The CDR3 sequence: CASSSAPTGGKTGELFF. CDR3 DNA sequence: TGTGCCAGCAGTTCCGCGCCGACAGGGGGCAAGACCGGGGAGCTGTTTTTT.

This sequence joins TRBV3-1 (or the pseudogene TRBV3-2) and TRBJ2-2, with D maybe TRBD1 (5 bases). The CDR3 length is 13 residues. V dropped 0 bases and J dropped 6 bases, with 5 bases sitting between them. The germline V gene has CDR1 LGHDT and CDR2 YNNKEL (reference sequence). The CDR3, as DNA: TGTGCCAGCAGCCAAGACAGGGCCGGGGAGCTGTTTTTT. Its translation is CASSQDRAGELFF.

The CDR3 sequence is CASSSTASGANVLTF. CDR3 bases: TGTGCCAGCAGCTCCACAGCCTCTGGGGCCAACGTCCTGACTTTC. The chain combines TRBV6-5 with TRBJ2-6; D gene unclear. Germline V CDR1 and CDR2: MNHEY, SVGAGI. CDR3 length: 15 amino acids. V lost 6 bases and J lost 0, with 9 bases in between.

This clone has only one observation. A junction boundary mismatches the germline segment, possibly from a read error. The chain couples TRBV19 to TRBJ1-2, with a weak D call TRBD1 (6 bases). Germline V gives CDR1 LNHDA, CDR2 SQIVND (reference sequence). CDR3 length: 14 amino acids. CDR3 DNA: TGTGCCAGTAATATAGTTGCGGCAGGGGATGGCTACACCTTC. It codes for CASNIVAAGDGYTF.